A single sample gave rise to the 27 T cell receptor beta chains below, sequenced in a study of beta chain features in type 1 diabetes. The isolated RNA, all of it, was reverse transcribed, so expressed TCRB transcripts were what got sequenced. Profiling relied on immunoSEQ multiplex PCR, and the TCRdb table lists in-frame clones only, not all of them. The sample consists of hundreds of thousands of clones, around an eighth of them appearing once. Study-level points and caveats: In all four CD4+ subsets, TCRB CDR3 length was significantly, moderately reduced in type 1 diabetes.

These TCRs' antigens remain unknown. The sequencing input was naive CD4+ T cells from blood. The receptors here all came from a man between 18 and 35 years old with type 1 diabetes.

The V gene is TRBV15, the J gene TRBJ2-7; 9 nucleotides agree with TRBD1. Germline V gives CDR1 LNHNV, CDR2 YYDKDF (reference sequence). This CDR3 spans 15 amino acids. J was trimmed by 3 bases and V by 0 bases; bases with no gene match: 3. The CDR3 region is CATSREGQGVYEQYF. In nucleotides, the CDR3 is TGTGCCACCAGCAGAGAGGGACAGGGTGTCTACGAGCAGTACTTC.

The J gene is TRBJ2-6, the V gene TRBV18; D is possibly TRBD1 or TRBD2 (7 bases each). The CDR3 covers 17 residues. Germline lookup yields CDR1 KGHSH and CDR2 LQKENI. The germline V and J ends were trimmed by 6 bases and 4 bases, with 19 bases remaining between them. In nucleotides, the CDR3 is TGTGCCAGCTCCCGACAGGGACTACTGCAGGGGGCCAACGTCCTGACTTTC. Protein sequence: CASSRQGLLQGANVLTF.

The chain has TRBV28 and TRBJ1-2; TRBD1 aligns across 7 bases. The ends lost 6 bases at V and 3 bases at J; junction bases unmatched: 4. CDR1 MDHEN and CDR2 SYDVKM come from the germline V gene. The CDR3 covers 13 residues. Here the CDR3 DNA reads TGTGCCAGCAGAACCGGGACAGACTATGGCTACACCTTC. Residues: CASRTGTDYGYTF.

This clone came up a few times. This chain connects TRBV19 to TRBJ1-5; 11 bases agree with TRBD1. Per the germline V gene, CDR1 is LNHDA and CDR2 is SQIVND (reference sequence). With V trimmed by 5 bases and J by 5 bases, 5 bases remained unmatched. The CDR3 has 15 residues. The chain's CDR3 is CASSPGQGVYQPQHF. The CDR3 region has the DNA TGTGCCAGTAGTCCGGGACAGGGGGTATATCAGCCCCAGCATTTT.

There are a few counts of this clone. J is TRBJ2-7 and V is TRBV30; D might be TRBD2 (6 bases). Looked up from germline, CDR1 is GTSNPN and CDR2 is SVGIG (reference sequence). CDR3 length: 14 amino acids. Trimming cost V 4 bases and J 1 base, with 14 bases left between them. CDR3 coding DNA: TGTGCCTGGACCATAGGCGGGGTATCCTACGAGCAGTACTTC. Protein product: CAWTIGGVSYEQYF.

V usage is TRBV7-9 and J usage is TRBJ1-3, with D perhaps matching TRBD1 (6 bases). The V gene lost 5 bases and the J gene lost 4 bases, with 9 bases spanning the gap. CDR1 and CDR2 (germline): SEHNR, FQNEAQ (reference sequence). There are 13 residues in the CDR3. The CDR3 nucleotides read TGTGCCAGCAGCCCACAGGGAGGAAACACCATATATTTT. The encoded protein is CASSPQGGNTIYF.

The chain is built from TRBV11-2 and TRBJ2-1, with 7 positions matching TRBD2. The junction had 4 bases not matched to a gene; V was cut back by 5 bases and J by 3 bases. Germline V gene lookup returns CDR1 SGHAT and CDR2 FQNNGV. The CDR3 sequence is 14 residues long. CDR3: CASSRGSDYNEQFF. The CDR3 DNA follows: TGTGCCAGCAGCCGCGGGAGTGACTACAATGAGCAGTTCTTC. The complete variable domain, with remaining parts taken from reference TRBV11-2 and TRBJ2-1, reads EAGVAQSPRYKIIEKRQSVAFWCNPISGHATLYWYQQILGQGPKLLIQFQNNGVVDDSQLPKDRFSAERLKGVDSTLKIQPAKLEDSAVYLCASSRGSDYNEQFFGPGTRLTVL.

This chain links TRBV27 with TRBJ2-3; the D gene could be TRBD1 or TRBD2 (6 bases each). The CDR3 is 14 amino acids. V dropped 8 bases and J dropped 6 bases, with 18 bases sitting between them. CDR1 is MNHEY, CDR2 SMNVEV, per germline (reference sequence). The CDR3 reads CASGGLSLTDTQYF. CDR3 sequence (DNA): TGTGCCAGCGGGGGGCTGAGCCTTACGGATACGCAGTATTTT.

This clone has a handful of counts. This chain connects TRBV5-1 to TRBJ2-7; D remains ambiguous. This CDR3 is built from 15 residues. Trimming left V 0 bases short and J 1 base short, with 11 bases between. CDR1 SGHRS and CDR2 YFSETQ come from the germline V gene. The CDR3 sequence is CASSLGAGPSYEQYF. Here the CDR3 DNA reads TGCGCCAGCAGCTTGGGCGCCGGGCCTTCCTACGAGCAGTACTTC. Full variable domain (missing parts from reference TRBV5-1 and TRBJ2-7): KAGVTQTPRYLIKTRGQQVTLSCSPISGHRSVSWYQQTPGQGLQFLFEYFSETQRNKGNFPGRFSGRQFSNSRSEMNVSTLELGDSALYLCASSLGAGPSYEQYFGPGTRLTVT.

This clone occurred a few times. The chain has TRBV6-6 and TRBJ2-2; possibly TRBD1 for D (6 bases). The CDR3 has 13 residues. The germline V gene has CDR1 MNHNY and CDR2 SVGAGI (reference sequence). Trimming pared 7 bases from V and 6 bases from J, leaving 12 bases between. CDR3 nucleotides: TGTGCCAGCAATCAGGGGCGGCCCGGGGAGCTGTTTTTT. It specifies CASNQGRPGELFF.

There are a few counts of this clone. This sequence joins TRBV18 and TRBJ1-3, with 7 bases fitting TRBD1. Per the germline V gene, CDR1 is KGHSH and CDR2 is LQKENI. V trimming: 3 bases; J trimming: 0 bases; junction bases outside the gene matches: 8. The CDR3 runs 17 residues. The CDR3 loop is CASSPPGQRYSGNTIYF. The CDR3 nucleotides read TGTGCCAGCTCACCTCCGGGACAGCGGTACTCTGGAAACACCATATATTTT.

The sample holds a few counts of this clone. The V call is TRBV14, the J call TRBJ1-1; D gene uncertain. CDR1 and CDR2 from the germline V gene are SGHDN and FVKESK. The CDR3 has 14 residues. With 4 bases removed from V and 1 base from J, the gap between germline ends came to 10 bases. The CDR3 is CASSRDGRNTEAFF. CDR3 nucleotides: TGTGCCAGCAGCCGCGATGGACGGAACACTGAAGCTTTCTTT.

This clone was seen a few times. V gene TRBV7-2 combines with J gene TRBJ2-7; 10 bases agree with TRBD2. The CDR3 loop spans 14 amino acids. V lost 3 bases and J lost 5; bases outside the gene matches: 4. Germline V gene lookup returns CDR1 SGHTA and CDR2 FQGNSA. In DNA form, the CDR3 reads TGTGCCAGCAGCTTCGGGACTAGCGATGACGAGCAGTACTTC. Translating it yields CASSFGTSDDEQYF.

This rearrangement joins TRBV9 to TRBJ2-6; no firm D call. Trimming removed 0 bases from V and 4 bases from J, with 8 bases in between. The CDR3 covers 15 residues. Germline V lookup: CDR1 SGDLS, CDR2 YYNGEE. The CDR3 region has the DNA TGTGCCAGCAGCGTAGGGCAGTCCGGGGCCAACGTCCTGACTTTC. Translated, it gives CASSVGQSGANVLTF.

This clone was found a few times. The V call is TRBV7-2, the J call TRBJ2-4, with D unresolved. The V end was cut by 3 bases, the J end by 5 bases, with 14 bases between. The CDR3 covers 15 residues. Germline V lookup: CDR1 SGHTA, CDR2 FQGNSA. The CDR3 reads CASSFWAPTENIQYF. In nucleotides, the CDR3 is TGTGCCAGCAGCTTTTGGGCTCCCACCGAAAACATTCAGTACTTC. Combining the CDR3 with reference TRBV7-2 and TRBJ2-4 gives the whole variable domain GAGVSQSPSNKVTEKGKDVELRCDPISGHTALYWYRQSLGQGLEFLIYFQGNSAPDKSGLPSDRFSAERTGGSVSTLTIQRTQQEDSAVYLCASSFWAPTENIQYFGAGTRLSVL.

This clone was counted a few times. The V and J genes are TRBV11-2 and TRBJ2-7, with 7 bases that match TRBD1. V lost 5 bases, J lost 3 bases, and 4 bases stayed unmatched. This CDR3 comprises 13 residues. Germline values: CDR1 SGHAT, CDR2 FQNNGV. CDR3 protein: CASSRGGGYEQYF. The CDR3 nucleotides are TGTGCCAGCAGCCGAGGGGGCGGCTACGAGCAGTACTTC.

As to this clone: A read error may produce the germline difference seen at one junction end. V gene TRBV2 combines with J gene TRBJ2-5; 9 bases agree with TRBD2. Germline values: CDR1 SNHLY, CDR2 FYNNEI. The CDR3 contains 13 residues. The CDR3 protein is CASKREAQGTQYF. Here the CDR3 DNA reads TGTGCCAGTAAGCGGGAGGCCCAAGGGACCCAGTACTTC. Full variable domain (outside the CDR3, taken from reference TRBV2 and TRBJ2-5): EPEVTQTPSHQVTQMGQEVILRCVPISNHLYFYWYRQILGQKVEFLVSFYNNEISEKSEIFDDQFSVERPDGSNFTLKIRSTKLEDSAMYFCASKREAQGTQYFGPGTRLLVL.

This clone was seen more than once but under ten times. CDR3 protein: CASSPYAGTPSGNTIYF. CDR3 nucleotide sequence: TGTGCCAGCTCACCTTACGCCGGGACACCGTCTGGAAACACCATATATTTT. This sequence joins TRBV18 and TRBJ1-3, with a tentative D call TRBD1 (6 bases). The CDR3 has 17 amino acids. Germline V lookup: CDR1 KGHSH, CDR2 LQKENI. The V end was cut by 3 bases, the J end by 1 base, with 16 bases between.

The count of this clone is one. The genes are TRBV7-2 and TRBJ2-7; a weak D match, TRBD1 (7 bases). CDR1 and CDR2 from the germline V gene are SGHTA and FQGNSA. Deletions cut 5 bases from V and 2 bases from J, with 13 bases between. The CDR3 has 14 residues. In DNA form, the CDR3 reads TGTGCCAGCAGCGCCAGGGGGGACACCTACGAGCAGTACTTC. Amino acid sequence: CASSARGDTYEQYF.

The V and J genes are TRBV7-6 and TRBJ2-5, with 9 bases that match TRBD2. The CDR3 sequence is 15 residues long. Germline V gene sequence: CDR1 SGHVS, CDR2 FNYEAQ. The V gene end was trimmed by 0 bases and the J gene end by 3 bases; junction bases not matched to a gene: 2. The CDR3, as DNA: TGTGCCAGCAGCTTAGCGGTAGCGGGGGAAGAGACCCAGTACTTC. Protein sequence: CASSLAVAGEETQYF.

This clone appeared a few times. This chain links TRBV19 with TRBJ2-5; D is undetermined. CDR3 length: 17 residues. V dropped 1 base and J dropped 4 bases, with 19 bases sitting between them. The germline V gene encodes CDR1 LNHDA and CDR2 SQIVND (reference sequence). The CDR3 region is CASSIVQSTSIRETQYF. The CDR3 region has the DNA TGTGCCAGTAGTATAGTCCAGAGCACGTCTATACGAGAGACCCAGTACTTC. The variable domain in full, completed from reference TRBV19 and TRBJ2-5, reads DGGITQSPKYLFRKEGQNVTLSCEQNLNHDAMYWYRQDPGQGLRLIYYSQIVNDFQKGDIAEGYSVSREKKESFPLTVTSAQKNPTAFYLCASSIVQSTSIRETQYFGPGTRLLVL.

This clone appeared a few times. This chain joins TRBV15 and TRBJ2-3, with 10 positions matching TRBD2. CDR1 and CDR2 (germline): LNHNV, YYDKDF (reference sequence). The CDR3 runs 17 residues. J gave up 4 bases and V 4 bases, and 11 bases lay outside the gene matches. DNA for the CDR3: TGTGCCACCAGCAAACCGGAGCGGGAGGGCCGACCAGATACGCAGTATTTT. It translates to CATSKPEREGRPDTQYF.

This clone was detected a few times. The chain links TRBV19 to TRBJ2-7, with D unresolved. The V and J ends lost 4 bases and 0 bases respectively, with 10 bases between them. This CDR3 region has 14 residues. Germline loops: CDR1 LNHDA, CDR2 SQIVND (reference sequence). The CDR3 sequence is CASSSHTSSYEQYF. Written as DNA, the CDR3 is TGTGCCAGTAGTAGCCACACGAGCTCCTACGAGCAGTACTTC.

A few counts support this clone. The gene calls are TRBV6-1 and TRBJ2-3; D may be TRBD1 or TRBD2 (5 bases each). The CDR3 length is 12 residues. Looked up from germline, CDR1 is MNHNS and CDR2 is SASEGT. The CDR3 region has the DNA TGTGCTACCAGGGTACTAGGAGATACGCAGTATTTT. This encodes CATRVLGDTQYF.

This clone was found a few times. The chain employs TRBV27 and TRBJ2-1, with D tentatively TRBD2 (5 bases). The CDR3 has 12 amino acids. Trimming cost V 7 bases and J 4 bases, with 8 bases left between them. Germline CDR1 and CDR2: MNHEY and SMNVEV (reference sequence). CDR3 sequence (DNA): TGTGCCAGCACCTCGGGGTACAATGAGCAGTTCTTC. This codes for CASTSGYNEQFF.

Here the CDR3 DNA reads TGTGCCAGCAGCTCCCACAGGGGAATGGCAGATACGCAGTATTTT. This translates into CASSSHRGMADTQYF. The rearrangement joins TRBV7-2 to TRBJ2-3; 7 bases align to TRBD1. V gave up 4 bases and J gave up 4 bases; unmatched junction bases: 8. Per the germline V gene, CDR1 is SGHTA and CDR2 is FQGNSA. This CDR3 is 15 amino acids long. Full variable domain (missing parts from reference TRBV7-2 and TRBJ2-3): GAGVSQSPSNKVTEKGKDVELRCDPISGHTALYWYRQSLGQGLEFLIYFQGNSAPDKSGLPSDRFSAERTGGSVSTLTIQRTQQEDSAVYLCASSSHRGMADTQYFGPGTRLTVL.

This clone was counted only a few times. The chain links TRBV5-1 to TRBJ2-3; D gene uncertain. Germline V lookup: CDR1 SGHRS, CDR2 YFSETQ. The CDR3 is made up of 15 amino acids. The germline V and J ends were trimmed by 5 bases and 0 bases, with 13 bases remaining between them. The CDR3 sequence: CASSTDLSSTDTQYF. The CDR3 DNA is TGCGCCAGCAGTACGGATTTATCTAGCACAGATACGCAGTATTTT.